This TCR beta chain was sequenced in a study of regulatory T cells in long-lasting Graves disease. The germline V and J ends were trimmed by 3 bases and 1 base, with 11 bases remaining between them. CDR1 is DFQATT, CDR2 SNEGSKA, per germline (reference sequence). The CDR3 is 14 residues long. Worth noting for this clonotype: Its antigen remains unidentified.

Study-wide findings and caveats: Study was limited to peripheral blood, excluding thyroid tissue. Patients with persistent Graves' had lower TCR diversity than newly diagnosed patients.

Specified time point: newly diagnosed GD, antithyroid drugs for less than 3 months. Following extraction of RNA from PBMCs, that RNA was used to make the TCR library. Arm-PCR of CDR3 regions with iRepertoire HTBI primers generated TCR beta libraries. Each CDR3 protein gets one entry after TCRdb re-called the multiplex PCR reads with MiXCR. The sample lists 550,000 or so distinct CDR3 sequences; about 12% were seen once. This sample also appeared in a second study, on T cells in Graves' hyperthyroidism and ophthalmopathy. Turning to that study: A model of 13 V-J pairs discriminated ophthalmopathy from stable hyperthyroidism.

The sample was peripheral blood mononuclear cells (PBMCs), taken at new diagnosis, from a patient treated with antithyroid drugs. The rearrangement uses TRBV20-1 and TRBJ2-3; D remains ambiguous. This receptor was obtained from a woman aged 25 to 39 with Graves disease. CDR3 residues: CSASPPSGTDTQYF. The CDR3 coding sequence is TGCAGTGCTAGCCCCCCCAGCGGCACAGATACGCAGTATTTT.